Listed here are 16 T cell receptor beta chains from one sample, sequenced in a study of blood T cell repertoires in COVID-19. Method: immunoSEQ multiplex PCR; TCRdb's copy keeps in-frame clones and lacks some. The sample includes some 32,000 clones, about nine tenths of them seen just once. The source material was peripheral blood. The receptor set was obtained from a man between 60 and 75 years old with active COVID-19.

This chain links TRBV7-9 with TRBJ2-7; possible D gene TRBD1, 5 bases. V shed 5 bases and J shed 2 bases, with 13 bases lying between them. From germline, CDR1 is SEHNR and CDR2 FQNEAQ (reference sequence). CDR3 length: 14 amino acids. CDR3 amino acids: CASSLGGAAYEQYF. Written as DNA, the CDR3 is TGTGCCAGCAGCCTGGGTGGGGCCGCCTACGAGCAGTACTTC. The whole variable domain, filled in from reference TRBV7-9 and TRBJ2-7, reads DTGVSQNPRHKITKRGQNVTFRCDPISEHNRLYWYRQTLGQGPEFLTYFQNEAQLEKSRLLSDRFSAERPKGSFSTLEIQRTEQGDSAMYLCASSLGGAAYEQYFGPGTRLTVT.

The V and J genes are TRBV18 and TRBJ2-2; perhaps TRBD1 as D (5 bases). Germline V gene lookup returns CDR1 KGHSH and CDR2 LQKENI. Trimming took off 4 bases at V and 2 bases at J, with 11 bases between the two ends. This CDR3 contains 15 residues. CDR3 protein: CASSLDSRNTGELFF. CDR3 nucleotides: TGTGCCAGCTCACTAGACAGTCGAAACACCGGGGAGCTGTTTTTT.

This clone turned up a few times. DNA of the CDR3: TGTGCCAGCACCACAGGGGCCCGGTCAGATACGCAGTATTTT. It yields the protein CASTTGARSDTQYF. The rearrangement uses TRBV27 and TRBJ2-3; 7 positions match TRBD1. The germline V gene has CDR1 MNHEY and CDR2 SMNVEV (reference sequence). The CDR3 covers 14 residues. Trimming took 7 bases from V and 4 from J; bases not matched to a gene: 8.

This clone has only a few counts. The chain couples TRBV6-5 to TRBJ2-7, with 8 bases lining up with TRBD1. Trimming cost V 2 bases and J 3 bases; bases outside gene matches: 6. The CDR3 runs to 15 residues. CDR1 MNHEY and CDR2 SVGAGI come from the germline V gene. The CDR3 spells CASSYAHRGNYEQYF. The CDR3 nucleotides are TGTGCCAGCAGTTACGCCCACAGGGGGAACTACGAGCAGTACTTC.

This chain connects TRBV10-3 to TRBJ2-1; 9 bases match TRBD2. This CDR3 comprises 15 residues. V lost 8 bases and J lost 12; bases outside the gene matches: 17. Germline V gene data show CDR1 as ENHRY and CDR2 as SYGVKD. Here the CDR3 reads CAIWGAGGPVKGQFF. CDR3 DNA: TGTGCCATCTGGGGAGCGGGAGGCCCCGTTAAGGGGCAGTTCTTC.

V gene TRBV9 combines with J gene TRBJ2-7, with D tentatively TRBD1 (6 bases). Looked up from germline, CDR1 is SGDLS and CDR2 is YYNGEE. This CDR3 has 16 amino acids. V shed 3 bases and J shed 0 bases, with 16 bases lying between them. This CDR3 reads CASSDNDRTSSYEQYF. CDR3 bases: TGTGCCAGCAGCGACAACGACAGGACCAGCTCCTACGAGCAGTACTTC.

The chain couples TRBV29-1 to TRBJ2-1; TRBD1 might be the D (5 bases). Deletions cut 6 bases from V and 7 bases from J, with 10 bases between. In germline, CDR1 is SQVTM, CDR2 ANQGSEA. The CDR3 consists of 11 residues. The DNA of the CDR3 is TGCAGCGTGGGGCTCTGGAATGAGCAGTTCTTC. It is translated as CSVGLWNEQFF.

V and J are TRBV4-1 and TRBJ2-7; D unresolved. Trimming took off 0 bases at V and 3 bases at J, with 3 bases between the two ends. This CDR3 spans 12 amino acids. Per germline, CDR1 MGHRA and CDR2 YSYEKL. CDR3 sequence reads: CASSQDYYEQYF. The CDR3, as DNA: TGCGCCAGCAGCCAAGATTACTACGAGCAGTACTTC.

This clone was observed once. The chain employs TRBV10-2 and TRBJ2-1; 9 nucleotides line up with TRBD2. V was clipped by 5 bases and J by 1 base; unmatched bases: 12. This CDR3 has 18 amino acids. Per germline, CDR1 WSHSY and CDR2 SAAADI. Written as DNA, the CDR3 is TGCGCCAGCAGTTCCCCGGGGCTAGCGGGGAGTTCCTACAATGAGCAGTTCTTC. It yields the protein CASSSPGLAGSSYNEQFF.

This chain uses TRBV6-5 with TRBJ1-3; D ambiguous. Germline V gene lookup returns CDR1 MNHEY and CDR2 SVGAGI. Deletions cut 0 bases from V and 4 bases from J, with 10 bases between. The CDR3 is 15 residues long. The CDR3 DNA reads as TGTGCCAGCAGTTACTCGTATCAGATCGGAAACACCATATATTTT. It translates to CASSYSYQIGNTIYF.

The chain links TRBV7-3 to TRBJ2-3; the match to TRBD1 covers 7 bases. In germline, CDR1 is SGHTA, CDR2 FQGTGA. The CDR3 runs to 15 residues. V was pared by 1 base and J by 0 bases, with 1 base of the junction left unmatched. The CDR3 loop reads CASSLRGQSTDTQYF. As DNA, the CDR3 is TGTGCCAGCAGCTTAAGGGGACAGAGCACAGATACGCAGTATTTT.

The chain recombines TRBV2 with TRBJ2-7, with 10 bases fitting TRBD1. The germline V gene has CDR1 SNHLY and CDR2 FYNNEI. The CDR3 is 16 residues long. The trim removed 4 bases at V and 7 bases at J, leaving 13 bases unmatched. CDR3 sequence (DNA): TGTGCCAGCAGTGGGGTAGGACAGGGGGACTTAGGGGAGCAGTACTTC. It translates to CASSGVGQGDLGEQYF.

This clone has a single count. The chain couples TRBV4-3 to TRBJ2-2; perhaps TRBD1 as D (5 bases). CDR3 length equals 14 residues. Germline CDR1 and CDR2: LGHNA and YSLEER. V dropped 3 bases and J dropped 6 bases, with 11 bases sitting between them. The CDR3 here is CASSQDTFPGELFF. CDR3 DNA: TGCGCCAGCAGCCAGGACACCTTTCCCGGGGAGCTGTTTTTT.

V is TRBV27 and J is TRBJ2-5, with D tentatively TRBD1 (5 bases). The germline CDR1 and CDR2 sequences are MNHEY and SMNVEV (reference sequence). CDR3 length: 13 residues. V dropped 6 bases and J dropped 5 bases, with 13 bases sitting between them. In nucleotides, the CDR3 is TGTGCCAGCAGAACAGGTATTGGGGAGACCCAGTACTTC. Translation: CASRTGIGETQYF.

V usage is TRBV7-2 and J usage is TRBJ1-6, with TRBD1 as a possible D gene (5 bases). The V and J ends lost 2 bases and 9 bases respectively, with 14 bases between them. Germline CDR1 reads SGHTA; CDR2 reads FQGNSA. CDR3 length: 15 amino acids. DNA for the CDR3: TGTGCCAGCAGCTTACAGGGTCCCCTGGGTTCACCCCTCCACTTT. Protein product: CASSLQGPLGSPLHF. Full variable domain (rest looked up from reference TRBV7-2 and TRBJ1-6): GAGVSQSPSNKVTEKGKDVELRCDPISGHTALYWYRQSLGQGLEFLIYFQGNSAPDKSGLPSDRFSAERTGGSVSTLTIQRTQQEDSAVYLCASSLQGPLGSPLHFGNGTRLTVT.

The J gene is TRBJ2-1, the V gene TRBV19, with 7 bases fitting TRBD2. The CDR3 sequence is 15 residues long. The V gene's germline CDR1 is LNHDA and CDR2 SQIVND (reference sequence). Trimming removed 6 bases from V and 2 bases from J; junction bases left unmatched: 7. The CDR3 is CASRNSGPTYNEQFF. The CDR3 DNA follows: TGTGCCAGTAGGAATAGCGGGCCGACCTACAATGAGCAGTTCTTC.